The 8 T cell receptor beta chains below all came from one sample that was sequenced in a study of blood T cell repertoires in COVID-19. Data came from immunoSEQ multiplex PCR; TCRdb stores just in-frame clones and leaves some out. The table includes 350,000 or so clones, roughly 86% detected once. The sample taken for sequencing was PBMCs or T cells enriched from blood (not recorded which). These receptors originate from a woman in her 30s who had been exposed to COVID-19.

The gene calls are TRBV9 and TRBJ1-2; 10 bases are shared with TRBD1. CDR1 SGDLS and CDR2 YYNGEE come from the germline V gene. The CDR3 sequence is 19 residues long. Trimming at V came to 3 bases and at J to 4 bases, leaving 18 bases not matched to a gene. The DNA of the CDR3 is TGTGCCAGCAGCGCACGACAGGGGGCCACCACTACAAGCCTCTATGGCTACACCTTC. The encoded protein is CASSARQGATTTSLYGYTF.

This clone was seen only once. The chain is built from TRBV7-3 and TRBJ2-4, with 8 nucleotides matching TRBD1. Germline V gene sequence: CDR1 SGHTA, CDR2 FQGTGA. The CDR3 totals 17 residues. The junction had 13 bases not matched to a gene; V was cut back by 1 base and J by 8 bases. The CDR3 loop reads CASSLNPPTGGFDIQYF. The CDR3 nucleotides read TGTGCCAGCAGCTTAAATCCCCCTACAGGGGGTTTTGACATTCAGTACTTC.

The chain joins TRBV15 to TRBJ2-7, with a tentative D call TRBD1 (7 bases). This CDR3 spans 14 amino acids. From germline, CDR1 is LNHNV and CDR2 YYDKDF (reference sequence). Trimming removed 1 base at V and 5 bases at J, with 12 bases between. The CDR3 reads CATSRVRGVDEQYF. The CDR3 coding sequence is TGTGCCACCAGCAGAGTCAGGGGGGTGGACGAGCAGTACTTC.

This chain uses TRBV7-2 with TRBJ1-2; TRBD1 is a possible D gene (5 bases). The CDR3 spans 13 residues. Germline V gene data show CDR1 as SGHTA and CDR2 as FQGNSA. Trimming left V 5 bases short and J 6 bases short, with 13 bases between. The CDR3 DNA reads TGTGCCAGCAGCCTGACCCTGACAGATGGCTACACCTTC. This codes for CASSLTLTDGYTF.

This clone was found a few times. The chain carries TRBV5-1 and TRBJ2-5; 7 nucleotides line up with TRBD2. Germline V CDR1 and CDR2: SGHRS, YFSETQ. CDR3 size: 13 residues. J gave up 3 bases and V 3 bases, and 2 bases lay outside the gene matches. CDR3 loop: CASSWAGEETQYF. The CDR3 nucleotides read TGCGCCAGCAGCTGGGCGGGGGAAGAGACCCAGTACTTC.

CDR3 sequence (DNA): TGTGCCAGCAGCGGAACTAGACAAGAGACCCAGTACTTC. It translates to CASSGTRQETQYF. The chain joins TRBV9 to TRBJ2-5; a possible D gene is TRBD2 (5 bases). Looked up from germline, CDR1 is SGDLS and CDR2 is YYNGEE. Between the trimmed V and J ends, which lost 3 bases and 2 bases, there was a span of 8 bases. The CDR3 consists of 13 residues.

This chain connects TRBV5-1 to TRBJ2-7, with 7 bases aligning to TRBD1. The CDR3 runs to 13 residues. J was trimmed by 3 bases and V by 3 bases; bases with no gene match: 3. Looked up from germline, CDR1 is SGHRS and CDR2 is YFSETQ. The CDR3 DNA reads TGCGCCAGCAGCTATGGGACAGACTACGAGCAGTACTTC. The encoded protein is CASSYGTDYEQYF.

In its sample, this clone was seen once. The chain combines TRBV9 with TRBJ1-5; D may be TRBD1 (6 bases). With 0 bases removed from V and 4 bases from J, the gap between germline ends came to 11 bases. Germline V gene lookup returns CDR1 SGDLS and CDR2 YYNGEE. The CDR3 extends over 15 amino acids. CDR3 residues: CASSVEGVVNQPQHF. In DNA form, the CDR3 reads TGTGCCAGCAGCGTAGAGGGGGTAGTAAATCAGCCCCAGCATTTT. Drawing the rest from reference TRBV9 and TRBJ1-5, the complete variable domain is DSGVTQTPKHLITATGQRVTLRCSPRSGDLSVYWYQQSLDQGLQFLIQYYNGEERAKGNILERFSAQQFPDLHSELNLSSLELGDSALYFCASSVEGVVNQPQHFGDGTRLSIL.